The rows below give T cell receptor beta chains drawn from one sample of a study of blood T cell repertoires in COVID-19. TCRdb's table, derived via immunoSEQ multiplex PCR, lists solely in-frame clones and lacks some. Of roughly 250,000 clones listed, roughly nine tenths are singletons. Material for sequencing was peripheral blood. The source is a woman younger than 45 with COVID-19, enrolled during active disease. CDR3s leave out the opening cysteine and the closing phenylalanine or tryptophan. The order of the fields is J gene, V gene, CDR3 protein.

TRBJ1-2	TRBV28	ASSLITALSTERGYT
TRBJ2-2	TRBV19	ASSSRGGLNTGELF
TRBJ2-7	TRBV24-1	ATSSGQGARYHEQY
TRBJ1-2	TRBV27	ASSLWGGTSNYGYT
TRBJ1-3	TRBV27	ASSFRGSGNTIY
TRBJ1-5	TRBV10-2	ASQEGSQPQH
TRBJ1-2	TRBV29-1	SVERIGFRDNDGYT
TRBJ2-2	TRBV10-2	ASSDSGQGRTGELC
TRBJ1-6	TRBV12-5	ASGREVNSPLH
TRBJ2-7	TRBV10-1	ASSPSSDEQY
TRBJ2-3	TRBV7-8	ASSLVRSRRADTQY
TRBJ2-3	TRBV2	AIIRGDLITDTQY